This TCR beta chain was identified during a study of cytomegalovirus exposure and HLA in healthy donors. V was clipped by 6 bases and J by 5 bases, with 13 bases between them. Germline loops: CDR1 MNHNY, CDR2 SVGAGI (reference sequence). CDR3 length: 13 residues. Primers for the PCR totalled 60 Vbeta and 13 Jbeta. Repertoires were generated with immunoSEQ multiplex PCR, while TCRdb's copy carries only in-frame clones and drops some. The table has under 130,000 clones, roughly three quarters seen once. This chain links TRBV6-6 with TRBJ1-2; no reliable D call. The sample was PBMCs. The sequence came from a young man in good health and CMV-seronegative. CDR3 sequence (DNA): TGTGCCAGCAGGTCCTTGACGGGATATGGCTACACCTTC. It yields the protein CASRSLTGYGYTF.